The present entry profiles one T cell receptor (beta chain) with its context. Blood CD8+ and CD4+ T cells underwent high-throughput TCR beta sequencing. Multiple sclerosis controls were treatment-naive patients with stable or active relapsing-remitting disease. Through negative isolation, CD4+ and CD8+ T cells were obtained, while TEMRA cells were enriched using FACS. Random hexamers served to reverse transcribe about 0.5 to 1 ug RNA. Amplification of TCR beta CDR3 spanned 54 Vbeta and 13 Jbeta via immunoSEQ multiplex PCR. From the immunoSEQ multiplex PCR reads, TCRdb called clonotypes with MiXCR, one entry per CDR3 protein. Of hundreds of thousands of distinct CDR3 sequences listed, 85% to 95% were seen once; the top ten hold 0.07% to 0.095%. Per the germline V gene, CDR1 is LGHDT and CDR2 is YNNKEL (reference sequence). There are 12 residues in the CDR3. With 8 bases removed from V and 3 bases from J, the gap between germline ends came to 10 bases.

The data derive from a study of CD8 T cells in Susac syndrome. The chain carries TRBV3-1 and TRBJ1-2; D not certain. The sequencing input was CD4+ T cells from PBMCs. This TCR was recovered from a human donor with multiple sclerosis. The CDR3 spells CASGFQDYGYTF. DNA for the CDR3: TGTGCCAGCGGATTTCAGGACTATGGCTACACCTTC. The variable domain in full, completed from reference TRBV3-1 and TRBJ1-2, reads DTAVSQTPKYLVTQMGNDKSIKCEQNLGHDTMYWYKQDSKKFLKIMFSYNNKELIINETVPNRFSPKSPDKAHLNLHINSLELGDSAVYFCASGFQDYGYTFGSGTRLTVV.